This T cell receptor (beta chain) was documented in a study of OX40 agonist ivuxolimab in advanced cancers. J was trimmed by 4 bases and V by 3 bases; bases with no gene match: 6. Germline CDR1 SEHNR, CDR2 FQNEAQ (reference sequence). This CDR3 comprises 15 residues. Some clones are missing from TCRdb's copy, which holds only in-frame ones; the method was immunoSEQ multiplex PCR. The sample includes tens of thousands of clones, roughly 84% of them seen just once. This chain joins TRBV7-9 and TRBJ2-5; 9 nucleotides align to TRBD1. Specimen: CD4+ or CD8+ T cells sorted from blood, collected in a trial of the OX40 agonist ivuxolimab. The receptor comes from an adult with an advanced solid tumor such as melanoma, head and neck, liver or kidney cancer. The CDR3 region is CASSFATGGRETQYF. The CDR3 region has the DNA TGTGCCAGCAGCTTTGCTACAGGGGGCCGAGAGACCCAGTACTTC.